This T cell receptor beta chain was recovered during a study of blood T cell repertoires in COVID-19. About the study: There were acute and convalescent COVID-19 samples, and they came from the United States, Italy and Spain. PBMCs, B-cell-depleted T cells, or T cells were the source of the cDNA or gDNA that made up the material.

Followed over time, Seattle patients had been enrolled while infection was active. Authors' analysis steps: Using reference gene primer amplification, nucleated cell counts were estimated. The method was immunoSEQ multiplex PCR; TCRdb's version includes in-frame clones alone and lacks a portion of them. V, J and clone size are taken as reported in that table, and D and trimming were inferred from the DNA itself. The profile shows tens of thousands of clones, approximately 80% of them singletons. Germline V gene data show CDR1 as SGDLS and CDR2 as YYNGEE. The CDR3 runs 15 residues. V gave up 3 bases and J gave up 10 bases; unmatched junction bases: 10.

The V and J genes are TRBV9 and TRBJ2-3; 11 bases fit TRBD1. The TCR sequence derives from a man in his fifties or sixties with COVID-19, enrolled during active disease. The sequencing sample was made of peripheral blood. The CDR3, as DNA: TGTGCCAGCAGCGGCGGGACAGGGGGAACGGGCTCGCAGTATTTT. It encodes CASSGGTGGTGSQYF. Supplemented by reference TRBV9 and TRBJ2-3, the full variable domain reads DSGVTQTPKHLITATGQRVTLRCSPRSGDLSVYWYQQSLDQGLQFLIQYYNGEERAKGNILERFSAQQFPDLHSELNLSSLELGDSALYFCASSGGTGGTGSQYFGPGTRLTVL.